The next 5 T cell receptor beta chains were all read from a single sample in a study of T cell clonotyping in hematopoietic cell transplantation listed by TCRdb under 2021. The library was prepared using the immunoSEQ multiplex PCR assay. TCRdb obtained this table from immuneACCESS and retained in-frame rearrangements with V and J assigned. These tables miss some clones; where compared with another copy, unresolved V genes account for less than half of the shortfall, and the remainder is unexplained. This sample holds about 14,000 clones; 75% to 90% were observed only once. In total, the top ten clones hold about 15% of the sample. The time point label on this specimen signifies: recipient sample about 28 days before transplant, after cytoreduction. This specimen consisted of peripheral blood mononuclear cells, obtained before stem cell transplant. These receptors originate from a man in his fifties or sixties with acute myeloid leukemia. Some clones in this sample may be carry-over from other donors' samples.

The chain links TRBV30 to TRBJ2-7; a weak D match, TRBD1 (5 bases). The germline V gene has CDR1 GTSNPN and CDR2 SVGIG (reference sequence). The CDR3 has 13 residues. V lost 2 bases, J lost 3 bases, and 11 bases lay in between. The CDR3 nucleotides are TGTGCCTGGAGTAAGACAGTACTCTACGAGCAGTACTTC. It encodes CAWSKTVLYEQYF. The whole variable domain, filled in from reference TRBV30 and TRBJ2-7, reads SQTIHQWPATLVQPVGSPLSLECTVEGTSNPNLYWYRQAAGRGLQLLFYSVGIGQISSEVPQNLSASRPQDRQFILSSKKLLLSDSGFYLCAWSKTVLYEQYFGPGTRLTVT.

The chain employs TRBV29-1 and TRBJ1-5; tentatively, D is TRBD1 (5 bases). V was clipped by 4 bases and J by 5 bases, with 15 bases between them. CDR1 and CDR2 (germline): SQVTM, ANQGSEA. CDR3 length: 14 residues. The CDR3 sequence: CSVGFSGKHQPQHF. Written as DNA, the CDR3 is TGCAGCGTTGGCTTCTCAGGGAAGCATCAGCCCCAGCATTTT.

In its sample, this clone was seen once. The V call is TRBV29-1, the J call TRBJ1-4; D remains ambiguous. Between the trimmed V and J ends, which lost 7 bases and 5 bases, there was a span of 17 bases. Germline V gene data show CDR1 as SQVTM and CDR2 as ANQGSEA. There are 14 residues in the CDR3. CDR3 coding DNA: TGCAGCGCGGGGTCTACGGAAATAAATGAAAAACTGTTTTTT. It codes for CSAGSTEINEKLFF. Full variable domain (remainder filled in from reference TRBV29-1 and TRBJ1-4): SAVISQKPSRDICQRGTSLTIQCQVDSQVTMMFWYRQQPGQSLTLIATANQGSEATYESGFVIDKFPISRPNLTFSTLTVSNMSPEDSSIYLCSAGSTEINEKLFFGSGTQLSVL.

This rearrangement joins TRBV10-3 to TRBJ2-7; D may be TRBD1 (7 bases). CDR1 ENHRY and CDR2 SYGVKD come from the germline V gene. The CDR3 runs 13 residues. V lost 6 bases, J lost 5 bases, and 14 bases lay in between. CDR3 sequence: CAISHSGGNEQYF. In DNA form, the CDR3 reads TGTGCCATCAGCCACTCAGGGGGGAACGAGCAGTACTTC.

This clone was counted between two and nine times. This sequence joins TRBV30 and TRBJ1-5; TRBD1 might be the D (5 bases). Germline values: CDR1 GTSNPN, CDR2 SVGIG (reference sequence). The V and J ends lost 2 bases and 6 bases respectively, with 14 bases between them. This CDR3 is 14 amino acids long. CDR3: CAWSRGGSGQPQHF. The CDR3 bases are TGTGCCTGGAGTCGGGGGGGGTCGGGTCAGCCCCAGCATTTT.